This T cell receptor beta chain emerged from a study of graft-versus-host responses after intestinal transplantation. Study background: Among the recipients, all got anti-thymocyte globulin induction and then tacrolimus and steroids for about 3 years.

Concerning this clone itself: Its antigen is still unknown.

Study-wide results and limits: Investigators detected GvH clones in recipient marrow, with some emerging earlier in ileum or blood.

Germline V gene lookup returns CDR1 MNHEY and CDR2 SMNVEV (reference sequence). Trimming took off 4 bases at V and 0 bases at J, with 10 bases between the two ends. The CDR3 runs 16 residues. Measured with immunoSEQ multiplex PCR; TCRdb has only the in-frame clones, and not every one. The data contain 100,000 to 120,000 clones, roughly 95% of them singletons. Sample: unstimulated CD8+ T cells sorted from spleen or lymph node cells, taken before intestinal transplant. This sequence originates from a human donor who received an intestinal transplant. The J gene is TRBJ2-6, the V gene TRBV27; D not certain. CDR3 loop: CASSYRPYSGANVLTF. As DNA, the CDR3 is TGTGCCAGCAGTTATCGGCCGTACTCTGGGGCCAACGTCCTGACTTTC.